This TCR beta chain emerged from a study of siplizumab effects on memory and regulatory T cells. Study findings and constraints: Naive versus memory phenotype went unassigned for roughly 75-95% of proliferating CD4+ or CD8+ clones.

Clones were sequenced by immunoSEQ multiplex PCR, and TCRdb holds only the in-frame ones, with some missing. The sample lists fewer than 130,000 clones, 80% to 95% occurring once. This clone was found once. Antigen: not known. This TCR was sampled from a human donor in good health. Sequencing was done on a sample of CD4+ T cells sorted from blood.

The CDR3 reads CASGLDRANEQFF. The CDR3 DNA reads as TGTGCCAGCGGGCTGGACAGGGCGAATGAGCAGTTCTTC. V usage is TRBV9 and J usage is TRBJ2-1; TRBD1 matches 8 bases. V lost 7 bases, J lost 7 bases, and 7 bases stayed unmatched. The CDR3 totals 13 residues. Germline-derived CDR1 and CDR2 are SGDLS and YYNGEE.